Shown below are 24 T cell receptor beta chains from a single sample sequenced in a study of CD8+CD57+ T cells in acquired aplastic anemia. By flow cytometry, patients selected for sequencing had shown an expansion of CD8+CD57+ cells. The template used for profiling TCR beta VDJ and CDR3 was genomic DNA. TCRdb re-called the reads with MiXCR, one entry per CDR3 protein. This sample has 150,000 to 200,000 distinct CDR3 sequences, with around half found just once. The sequenced sample consisted of sorted CD4+, CD8+, or CD8+CD57+ T cells (not recorded which) from PBMCs. The receptors were sampled from a human donor with aplastic anemia.

The J gene is TRBJ1-1, the V gene TRBV12-3 or TRBV12-4, with 11 bases lining up with TRBD1. J gave up 1 base and V 8 bases, and 18 bases lay outside the gene matches. The CDR3 runs 19 residues. The CDR3 spells CASRKGGGQGAKRNTEAFF. Written as DNA, the CDR3 is TGTGCCAGCCGGAAGGGGGGAGGACAGGGGGCAAAACGGAACACTGAAGCTTTCTTT.

The rearrangement joins TRBV29-1 to TRBJ1-1; 8 nucleotides match TRBD1. This CDR3 region has 15 residues. V lost 0 bases and J lost 3; bases outside the gene matches: 6. From germline, CDR1 is SQVTM and CDR2 ANQGSEA. CDR3: CSVEDRDRGYTEAFF. Here the CDR3 DNA reads TGCAGCGTTGAAGATCGAGACAGGGGTTACACTGAAGCTTTCTTT. Combining the CDR3 with reference TRBV29-1 and TRBJ1-1 gives the whole variable domain SAVISQKPSRDICQRGTSLTIQCQVDSQVTMMFWYRQQPGQSLTLIATANQGSEATYESGFVIDKFPISRPNLTFSTLTVSNMSPEDSSIYLCSVEDRDRGYTEAFFGQGTRLTVV.

Points on this clonotype: Because it lacks the conserved phenylalanine or tryptophan at the end, this CDR3 is likely a read error. No DNA is shown, since the ends of the CDR3 on it are uncertain; the CDR3 is the one TCRdb lists. The J gene is TRBJ2-7, the V gene TRBV19; the DNA was not used to check the table's D call, TRBD1. Ends included, the CDR3 has 14 residues. The germline CDR1 and CDR2 sequences are LNHDA and SQIVND (reference sequence). The CDR3: CASSRPGRDYEQCS.

This clonotype was detected many times. The chain employs TRBV6-1 and TRBJ1-1, with 11 bases lining up with TRBD1. Trimming removed 3 bases from V and 5 bases from J; junction bases left unmatched: 2. Germline CDR1 is MNHNS and CDR2 is SASEGT. The CDR3 is made up of 14 amino acids. CDR3 in amino acids: CASSDWDRGTEAFF. In nucleotides, the CDR3 is TGTGCCAGCAGTGATTGGGACAGGGGGACTGAAGCTTTCTTT.

The table lists this clonotype with a few counts. The J gene is TRBJ1-5, the V gene TRBV19, with no clear D. The CDR3 loop spans 11 amino acids. Trimming took off 5 bases at V and 5 bases at J, with 4 bases between the two ends. Germline CDR1 LNHDA, CDR2 SQIVND (reference sequence). In DNA, the CDR3 is TGTGCCAGTAGTGGGGATCAGCCCCAGCATTTT. Translation: CASSGDQPQHF.

This clonotype was observed many times. The chain recombines TRBV2 with TRBJ1-2, with 9 bases identical to TRBD1. In germline, CDR1 is SNHLY, CDR2 FYNNEI. The CDR3 has 14 amino acids. Trimming cost V 6 bases and J 4 bases; bases outside gene matches: 6. Here the CDR3 reads CASREQGATYGYTF. CDR3 nucleotides: TGTGCCAGCAGGGAACAGGGGGCGACCTATGGCTACACCTTC.

CDR3 coding DNA: TGCAGCGTTGTTTCGGACACCGGGGAGCTGTTTTTT. Translation: CSVVSDTGELFF. The chain combines TRBV29-1 with TRBJ2-2; D call uncertain. The CDR3 is 12 residues long. From germline, CDR1 is SQVTM and CDR2 ANQGSEA. Trimming shortened V by 4 bases and J by 3 bases, and 6 bases separated the two germline ends.

In this sample, this clonotype turned up many times. J is TRBJ2-5 and V is TRBV5-1, with 7 bases matching TRBD1. This CDR3 is built from 14 residues. V lost 2 bases, J lost 6 bases, and 7 bases stayed unmatched. Germline V CDR1 and CDR2: SGHRS, YFSETQ. This CDR3 reads CASSFTQGRQTQYF. The CDR3 DNA reads as TGCGCCAGCAGCTTTACACAGGGGAGACAGACCCAGTACTTC.

The chain recombines TRBV5-1 with TRBJ2-7; 10 bases fit TRBD2. Germline V gives CDR1 SGHRS, CDR2 YFSETQ. The CDR3 covers 14 residues. V shed 2 bases and J 7 bases; nucleotides not matched to a gene: 6. This chain's CDR3 is CASSLAGGPGEQYF. The CDR3 DNA is TGCGCCAGCAGCTTAGCGGGAGGGCCAGGGGAGCAGTACTTC. Full variable domain (remainder filled in from reference TRBV5-1 and TRBJ2-7): KAGVTQTPRYLIKTRGQQVTLSCSPISGHRSVSWYQQTPGQGLQFLFEYFSETQRNKGNFPGRFSGRQFSNSRSEMNVSTLELGDSALYLCASSLAGGPGEQYFGPGTRLTVT.

In regard to this clonotype: Relative to the germline gene, one junction end is altered; a read error may explain this. V usage is TRBV19 and J usage is TRBJ2-1; 11 bases are a match to TRBD2. This CDR3 has 19 residues. Germline CDR1 LNHDA, CDR2 SQIVND (reference sequence). The DNA of the CDR3 is TGTGCCAGTAGCCCCAAAGGGGGGACTAGCGGAGACTCCTACACTGAGCAGTTCTTC. This codes for CASSPKGGTSGDSYTEQFF.

This clonotype was detected only a few times. The CDR3 coding sequence is TGTGCCAGCAGCCCGGTCGCCTCTTCCTCTGGGGCCAACGTCCTGACTTTC. Encoded protein: CASSPVASSSGANVLTF. This chain connects TRBV3-1 to TRBJ2-6; D uncertain. CDR1 and CDR2 (germline): LGHDT, YNNKEL (reference sequence). Deletions cut 4 bases from V and 0 bases from J, with 13 bases between. The CDR3 runs 17 residues.

This clonotype was seen at least ten times. The J gene is TRBJ1-3, the V gene TRBV2, with D possibly being TRBD1 (5 bases). The V gene lost 6 bases and the J gene lost 2 bases, with 11 bases spanning the gap. Germline assignment: CDR1 SNHLY and CDR2 FYNNEI. CDR3 length: 14 residues. The CDR3 protein is CASSPRGAGNTIYF. CDR3 in DNA: TGTGCCAGCAGCCCGCGGGGGGCTGGAAACACCATATATTTT.

J is TRBJ2-7 and V is TRBV10-3; D gene unclear. The CDR3 length is 11 residues. Germline loops: CDR1 ENHRY, CDR2 SYGVKD. V lost 4 bases and J lost 3, with 4 bases in between. In DNA, the CDR3 is TGTGCCATCAGTGGGAGCTACGAGCAGTACTTC. Translated, it gives CAISGSYEQYF.

In its sample, this clonotype was seen many times. V usage is TRBV2 and J usage is TRBJ2-7; TRBD2 agrees at 14 bases. V trimming: 6 bases; J trimming: 4 bases; junction bases outside the gene matches: 5. From germline, CDR1 is SNHLY and CDR2 FYNNEI. The CDR3 contains 15 residues. The CDR3 reads CASRIGLAGGYEQYF. The CDR3 DNA reads as TGTGCCAGCAGGATTGGACTAGCGGGAGGTTACGAGCAGTACTTC.

This clonotype was seen repeatedly, ten times or more. This sequence joins TRBV7-3 and TRBJ2-1, with 9 bases fitting TRBD2. The CDR3 sequence is 16 residues long. Germline lookup yields CDR1 SGHTA and CDR2 FQGTGA. The V segment lost 5 bases and the J segment 2 bases; nucleotides outside the gene matches: 7. The CDR3 protein is CASSPRTSATYNEQFF. The DNA for the CDR3 is TGTGCCAGCAGCCCCAGGACTAGCGCGACCTACAATGAGCAGTTCTTC.

As for this clonotype: One end of the junction varies from germline; a read error may be responsible. V usage is TRBV7-9 and J usage is TRBJ2-5; D is unresolved. The CDR3 is 14 amino acids. Germline CDR1 and CDR2: SEHNR and FQNEAQ (reference sequence). For the CDR3, the DNA is TGTGCCAGCAGCTTACTGGCGGACCAAAAGACCCAGTACTTC. Translation: CASSLLADQKTQYF.

This chain joins TRBV14 and TRBJ1-2; TRBD1 aligns across 7 bases. Trimming took 5 bases from V and 3 from J; bases not matched to a gene: 3. The germline CDR1 and CDR2 sequences are SGHDN and FVKESK. The CDR3 is 13 amino acids. The DNA for the CDR3 is TGTGCCAGCAGCGACAGGGAGGACTATGGCTACACCTTC. Protein sequence: CASSDREDYGYTF.

V is TRBV5-1 and J is TRBJ2-1; D possibly matches TRBD1 or TRBD2 (5 bases each). Trimming removed 1 base at V and 3 bases at J, with 23 bases between. The CDR3 totals 19 residues. Looked up from germline, CDR1 is SGHRS and CDR2 is YFSETQ. DNA of the CDR3: TGCGCCAGCAGCTTGTCCGGGCTCTCCGGGGCCGTGTTCTACAATGAGCAGTTCTTC. Residues: CASSLSGLSGAVFYNEQFF.

This clonotype was seen ten or more times. This chain connects TRBV19 to TRBJ2-3; D possibly matches TRBD1 or TRBD2 (6 bases each). The CDR3 extends over 15 amino acids. From germline, CDR1 is LNHDA and CDR2 SQIVND (reference sequence). Between the trimmed V and J ends, which lost 5 bases and 4 bases, there was a span of 16 bases. This CDR3 reads CASSSPGDSADTQYF. The CDR3 DNA reads as TGTGCCAGTAGTTCCCCAGGGGACTCCGCAGATACGCAGTATTTT.

The V gene is TRBV14, the J gene TRBJ2-5; 15 bases map to TRBD2. The ends lost 3 bases at V and 4 bases at J; junction bases unmatched: 0. The CDR3 extends over 15 amino acids. Germline V gives CDR1 SGHDN, CDR2 FVKESK. This CDR3 is CASSQGLAGGETQYF. CDR3 DNA sequence: TGTGCCAGCAGCCAGGGACTAGCGGGGGGAGAGACCCAGTACTTC.

This clonotype was found a few times. V is TRBV6-2 or TRBV6-3 and J is TRBJ1-4; D is possibly TRBD1 (6 bases). Per the germline V gene, CDR1 is MNHEY and CDR2 is SVGEGT. The V end was cut by 2 bases, the J end by 5 bases, with 12 bases between. This CDR3 comprises 15 residues. The CDR3 loop is CASSYGQPGNEKLFF. The CDR3 nucleotides are TGTGCCAGCAGTTACGGACAGCCCGGGAATGAAAAACTGTTTTTT.

V is TRBV11-3 and J is TRBJ2-7; possible D gene TRBD1, 5 bases. The CDR3 is made up of 15 amino acids. Trimming took 0 bases from V and 2 from J, leaving 11 bases between them. Germline CDR1 is SGHNT and CDR2 is YENEEA. CDR3 bases: TGTGCCAGCAGCTTAGACAGGGATAAGCCCTACGAGCAGTACTTC. It is translated as CASSLDRDKPYEQYF.

This chain uses TRBV5-4 with TRBJ2-7, with D unclear. This CDR3 region has 10 residues. The V gene lost 4 bases and the J gene lost 5 bases, with 4 bases spanning the gap. Germline V gives CDR1 SGHNT, CDR2 YYREEE (reference sequence). CDR3 bases: TGTGCCAGCAGCGTCCACGAGCAGTACTTC. Protein: CASSVHEQYF. Variable domain in full (rest from reference TRBV5-4 and TRBJ2-7): ETGVTQSPTHLIKTRGQQVTLRCSSQSGHNTVSWYQQALGQGPQFIFQYYREEENGRGNFPPRFSGLQFPNYSSELNVNALELDDSALYLCASSVHEQYFGPGTRLTVT.

The chain has TRBV7-9 and TRBJ2-6; D remains unclear. Germline CDR1 and CDR2: SEHNR and FQNEAQ (reference sequence). Trimming cost V 7 bases and J 0 bases, with 7 bases left between them. The CDR3 contains 14 residues. The CDR3 loop reads CASIMASGANVLTF. CDR3 coding DNA: TGTGCCAGCATCATGGCCTCTGGGGCCAACGTCCTGACTTTC.